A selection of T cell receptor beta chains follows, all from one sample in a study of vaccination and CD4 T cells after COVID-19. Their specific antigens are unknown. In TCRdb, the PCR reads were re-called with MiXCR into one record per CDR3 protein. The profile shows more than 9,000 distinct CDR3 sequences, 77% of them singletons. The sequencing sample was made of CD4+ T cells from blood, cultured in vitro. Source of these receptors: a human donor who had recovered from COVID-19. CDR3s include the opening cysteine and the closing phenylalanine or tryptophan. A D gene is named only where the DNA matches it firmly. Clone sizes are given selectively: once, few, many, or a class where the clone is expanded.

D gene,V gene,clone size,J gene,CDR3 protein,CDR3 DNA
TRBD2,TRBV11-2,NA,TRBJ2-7,CASSSRRGAGGNSYEQYF,TGTGCCAGCAGCTCCCGAAGGGGAGCGGGAGGGAACTCCTACGAGCAGTACTTC
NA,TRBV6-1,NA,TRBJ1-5,CASSGMGVSNQPQHF,TGTGCCAGCAGTGGAATGGGCGTTAGCAATCAGCCCCAGCATTTT
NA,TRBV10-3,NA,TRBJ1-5,CAISEGRVIQDPYSNQPQHF,TGTGCCATCAGTGAAGGTAGGGTGATCCAGGACCCCTATAGCAATCAGCCCCAGCATTTT
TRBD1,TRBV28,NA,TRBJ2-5,CASNWSRQGAGQETQYF,TGTGCCAGCAATTGGTCCCGACAGGGGGCTGGACAAGAGACCCAGTACTTC
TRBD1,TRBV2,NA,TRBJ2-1,CASRAGTGSYNEQFF,TGTGCCAGCAGGGCCGGGACAGGGAGCTACAATGAGCAGTTCTTC
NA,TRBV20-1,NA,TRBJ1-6,CSARETARGADSPLHF,TGCAGTGCTAGGGAGACAGCCCGAGGGGCTGATTCACCCCTCCACTTT
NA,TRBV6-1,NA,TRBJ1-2,CASSRVQGWSGYTF,TGTGCCAGCAGTAGAGTACAGGGATGGAGCGGCTACACCTTC
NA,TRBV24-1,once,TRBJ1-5,CATSPGLGGQPQHF,TGTGCCACCAGTCCAGGGCTGGGAGGTCAGCCCCAGCATTTT
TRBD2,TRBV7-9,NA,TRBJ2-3,CASRATSGASTDTQYF,TGTGCCAGCAGGGCGACTAGCGGGGCTAGCACAGATACGCAGTATTTT
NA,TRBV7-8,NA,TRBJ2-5,CASSLRRLDRETQYF,TGTGCCAGCAGCTTACGACGTTTGGACAGAGAGACCCAGTACTTC
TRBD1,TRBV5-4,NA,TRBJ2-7,CASSSTGGAKGEQYF,TGTGCCAGCAGCTCTACAGGGGGCGCAAAGGGCGAGCAGTACTTC
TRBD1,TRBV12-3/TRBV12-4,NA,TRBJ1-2,CASSPGQGLSGYTF,TGTGCCAGCAGCCCCGGACAGGGCCTCTCCGGCTACACCTTC
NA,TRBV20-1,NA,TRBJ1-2,CSKIRTVPYGYTF,TGCAGTAAAATTAGGACAGTTCCTTATGGCTACACCTTC
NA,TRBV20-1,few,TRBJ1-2,CSARDPVGGALYGYTF,TGCAGTGCTAGAGACCCCGTGGGGGGCGCGCTCTATGGCTACACCTTC
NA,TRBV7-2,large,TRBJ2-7,CASSFGLNYEQYF,TGTGCCAGCAGCTTCGGACTGAACTACGAGCAGTACTTC
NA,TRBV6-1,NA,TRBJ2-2,CASKTSNTGELFF,TGTGCCAGCAAGACTTCGAACACCGGGGAGCTGTTTTTT
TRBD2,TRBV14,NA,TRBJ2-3,CASSPSRLAGQTDTQYF,TGTGCCAGCAGCCCGAGCCGACTAGCGGGACAAACAGATACGCAGTATTTT
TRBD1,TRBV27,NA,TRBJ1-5,CASRPLGDRLNQPQHF,TGTGCCAGCCGACCTCTTGGGGACAGACTCAATCAGCCCCAGCATTTT
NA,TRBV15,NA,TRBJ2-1,CATSRGGRLYNEQFF,TGTGCCACCAGCAGGGGAGGTAGGCTCTACAATGAGCAGTTCTTC
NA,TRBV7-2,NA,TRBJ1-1,CASSLALVNTEAFF,TGTGCCAGCAGCTTAGCGCTGGTGAACACTGAAGCTTTCTTT
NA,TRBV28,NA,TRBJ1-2,CASTLGWPWNYGYTF,TGTGCCAGCACCTTAGGTTGGCCCTGGAACTATGGCTACACCTTC
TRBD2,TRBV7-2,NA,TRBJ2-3,CASSSWAGGFPDTQYF,TGTGCCAGCAGCTCCTGGGCGGGAGGGTTCCCAGATACGCAGTATTTT
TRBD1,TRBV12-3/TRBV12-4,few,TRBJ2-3,CASSRQGADTQYF,TGTGCCAGCAGTCGACAGGGGGCAGATACGCAGTATTTT
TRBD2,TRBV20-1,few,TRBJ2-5,CSARGGVMGETQYF,TGCAGTGCACGGGGGGGAGTGATGGGAGAGACCCAGTACTTC
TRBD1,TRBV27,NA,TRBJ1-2,CASRTDRGTGGYTF,TGTGCCAGCAGGACGGACAGGGGGACGGGTGGCTACACCTTC
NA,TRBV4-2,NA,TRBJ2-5,CASSQGPEGTQYF,TGTGCCAGCAGCCAAGGCCCCGAGGGGACCCAGTACTTC
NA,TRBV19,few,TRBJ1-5,CASSPRGDGGGYQPQHF,TGTGCCAGTAGTCCGCGCGGAGACGGAGGTGGCTATCAGCCCCAGCATTTT
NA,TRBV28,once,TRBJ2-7,CASTFFGISPYEQYF,TGTGCCAGCACTTTCTTCGGGATCTCCCCCTACGAGCAGTACTTC
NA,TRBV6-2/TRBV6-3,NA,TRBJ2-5,CASSKGRLGQETQYF,TGTGCCAGCAGCAAGGGACGGCTTGGACAAGAGACCCAGTACTTC
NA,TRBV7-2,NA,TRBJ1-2,CASSPRGRGYGYTF,TGTGCCAGCAGCCCCCGGGGCAGGGGCTATGGCTACACCTTC
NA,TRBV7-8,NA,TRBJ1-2,CASSLVRRTAPYGYTF,TGTGCCAGCAGCTTAGTCCGTCGTACCGCCCCCTATGGCTACACCTTC
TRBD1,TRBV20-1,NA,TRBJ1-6,CSAGDRGNSPLHF,TGCAGTGCTGGGGACAGGGGAAACTCACCCCTCCACTTT
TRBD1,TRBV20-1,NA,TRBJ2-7,CSATIPQGASYEQYF,TGCAGTGCTACTATTCCACAGGGGGCCTCCTACGAGCAGTACTTC
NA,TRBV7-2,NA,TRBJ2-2,CASSPYGTLGGELFF,TGTGCCAGCAGCCCCTACGGGACCCTGGGCGGGGAGCTGTTTTTT
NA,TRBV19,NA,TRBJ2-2,CASSPSGGGANTGELFF,TGTGCCAGTAGTCCTTCTGGCGGAGGCGCGAACACCGGGGAGCTGTTTTTT
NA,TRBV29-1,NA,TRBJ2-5,CSVGGLQETQYF,TGCAGCGTTGGGGGCCTACAAGAGACCCAGTACTTC
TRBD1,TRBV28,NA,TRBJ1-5,CASRSRQGVDNQPQHF,TGTGCCAGCAGATCAAGACAGGGGGTCGACAATCAGCCCCAGCATTTT
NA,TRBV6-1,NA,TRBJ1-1,CASSPRGPIDTEAFF,TGTGCCAGCAGCCCGAGGGGACCTATTGACACTGAAGCTTTCTTT
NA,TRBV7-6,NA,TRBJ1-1,CASSFGGGGTEAFF,TGTGCCAGCAGCTTCGGGGGGGGAGGCACTGAAGCTTTCTTT